The table lists the clone carrying this TCR beta chain with a few counts. Synthesis of cDNA was carried out by template-switch 5'RACE. The reaction used 10-nucleotide random UMIs. TCRdb ran MiXCR on the 5' RACE reads and lists one entry per CDR3 protein. The data contain about 80,000 distinct CDR3 sequences, 4.3% of them singletons. Sample time point: longitudinal time-point 3. The data originate from a study of neurological immune-mediated disorders. With 8 bases removed from V and 3 bases from J, the gap between germline ends came to 10 bases. This CDR3 contains 12 residues. The origin of this receptor is an older woman with multiple sclerosis. J is TRBJ1-1 and V is TRBV12-3 or TRBV12-4, with unresolved D. The specimen sequenced was PBMCs. The CDR3 DNA reads as TGTGCCAGCCCCTCAAGGGACACTGAAGCTTTCTTT. Protein: CASPSRDTEAFF.